A selection of T cell receptor beta chains follows, all from one sample in a study of blood T cell repertoires in COVID-19. Assay used: immunoSEQ multiplex PCR; TCRdb lists only in-frame clones, some missing. The sample contains around 93,000 clones, around 76% of which appear only once. The sequencing input was peripheral blood. These receptors were taken from a man older than 75 with acute or convalescent COVID-19. Each CDR3 is given with its conserved first and last residue. The order of the fields is V gene, D gene, J gene, clone size, CDR3 DNA, CDR3 protein. D genes are given only for firm matches. Clone sizes are given selectively: once, few, many, or a class where the clone is expanded.

V: TRBV28; D: .; J: TRBJ2-1; size: .; DNA: TGTGCCAGCAGTCCCGCCGGATTAGGGGGTGAGCAGTTCTTC; CDR3: CASSPAGLGGEQFF
V: TRBV6-2/TRBV6-3; D: TRBD1; J: TRBJ2-2; size: .; DNA: TGTGCCAGCAGTCTCCGGACAGGTGGTACGAACACCGGGGAGCTGTTTTTT; CDR3: CASSLRTGGTNTGELFF
V: TRBV19; D: .; J: TRBJ2-2; size: .; DNA: TGTGCCAGTAGTAGGGCGTCGAACACCGGGGAGCTGTTTTTT; CDR3: CASSRASNTGELFF
V: TRBV5-8; D: TRBD2; J: TRBJ2-5; size: .; DNA: TGTGCCAGCAGCGGGATCCTAGCGGGGGGTGCTCGGGAGACCCAGTACTTC; CDR3: CASSGILAGGARETQYF
V: TRBV11-2; D: .; J: TRBJ1-1; size: few; DNA: TGTGCCAGCAGGCTCCTGCCAGGGATGAACACTGAAGCTTTCTTT; CDR3: CASRLLPGMNTEAFF
V: TRBV18; D: .; J: TRBJ1-1; size: .; DNA: TGTGCCAGCTCACCAGAACGGGCTGAAGCTTTCTTT; CDR3: CASSPERAEAFF
V: TRBV4-3; D: .; J: TRBJ2-6; size: few; DNA: TGCGCCAGCAGCCGGGAGAAAACGGTATTTGGGGCCAACGTCCTGACTTTC; CDR3: CASSREKTVFGANVLTF
V: TRBV6-5; D: .; J: TRBJ1-5; size: .; DNA: TGTGCCAGCAGTCTACAGGGAAGCAATCAGCCCCAGCATTTT; CDR3: CASSLQGSNQPQHF
V: TRBV7-8; D: TRBD1; J: TRBJ1-2; size: once; DNA: TGTGCCAGCAGCTTAGCAGGGACAGGGGGCCCCTATGGCTACACCTTC; CDR3: CASSLAGTGGPYGYTF
V: TRBV28; D: TRBD1; J: TRBJ1-4; size: .; DNA: TGTGCCAGCAGGAACAGGGGGCCGAGTGAAAAACTGTTTTTT; CDR3: CASRNRGPSEKLFF
V: TRBV11-2; D: .; J: TRBJ2-3; size: .; DNA: TGTGCCAGCACCCTCCGGGTCGGCACAGATACGCAGTATTTT; CDR3: CASTLRVGTDTQYF
V: TRBV3-1/TRBV3-2; D: .; J: TRBJ1-1; size: .; DNA: TGTGCCAGCAGCCTGAGTACCCCGAGCACTGAAGCTTTCTTT; CDR3: CASSLSTPSTEAFF
V: TRBV5-1; D: .; J: TRBJ2-3; size: .; DNA: TGCGCCAGCAGCTTGGCCAGGGGAAGCACAGATACGCAGTATTTT; CDR3: CASSLARGSTDTQYF
V: TRBV28; D: TRBD1; J: TRBJ1-6; size: .; DNA: TGTGCCAGCACCTCACGAGACAGGGCTAATTCACCCCTCCACTTT; CDR3: CASTSRDRANSPLHF
V: TRBV10-2; D: .; J: TRBJ2-7; size: .; DNA: TGCGCCAGCCGTCCCCCCCCAGGGCCTGACTACGAGCAGTACTTC; CDR3: CASRPPPGPDYEQYF
V: TRBV30; D: .; J: TRBJ2-1; size: .; DNA: TGTGCCTGGAGTCGAGGGGGGGGTAAGAGGTCCTACAATGAGCAGTTCTTC; CDR3: CAWSRGGGKRSYNEQFF
V: TRBV5-1; D: .; J: TRBJ2-7; size: few; DNA: TGCGCCAGCAGCCCTAGTTTAGGCGAGCAGTACTTC; CDR3: CASSPSLGEQYF
V: TRBV7-7; D: .; J: TRBJ2-3; size: .; DNA: TGTGCCAGCAGCTTTTTGGCAGGCGGGACAGATACGCAGTATTTT; CDR3: CASSFLAGGTDTQYF
V: TRBV27; D: TRBD2; J: TRBJ2-1; size: .; DNA: TGTGCCAGCAGTTTGGGGGGACTAGCGGGAGGTTTCTACAATGAGCAGTTCTTC; CDR3: CASSLGGLAGGFYNEQFF
V: TRBV19; D: TRBD1; J: TRBJ2-4; size: once; DNA: TGTGCCAGTAGTGAAGACCGGGACAGGGGTTTTTCGTACTTC; CDR3: CASSEDRDRGFSYF